This T cell receptor beta chain appears in the sequencing data of a study of post-analysis software for immune sequencing data. Points from the study as a whole: Strong co-clustering by F measure linked samples that shared a preparation batch. Elevated frequency relative to controls characterized roughly five TRBV segments in patients, TRBV5-6, TRBV5-1 and TRBV20-1 among them. Multiple sclerosis patients showed significantly lower normalized Chao1 diversity than controls did.

In this sample, this clonotype turned up a few times. Its target is unknown. The V end lost 8 bases, the J end lost 4 bases, and 16 bases lay between the germline ends. The CDR3 runs 14 residues. CDR1 is MDHEN, CDR2 SYDVKM, per germline. Built from TCR beta cDNA, the libraries had unique molecular identifiers in them. Some 500,000 cDNA molecules were recovered from an input of roughly 0.95 to 11 million T cells. TCRdb recomputed calls from the PCR reads with MiXCR, one row per CDR3 protein. Among fewer than 850,000 distinct CDR3 sequences listed, around 46% were seen once. The source is a girl between 10 and 17 years old with multiple sclerosis. J is TRBJ2-3 and V is TRBV28; the D call may be TRBD1 or TRBD2 (7 bases each). Source material: blood. Written as DNA, the CDR3 is TGTGCCAGCCGGGAGGAAGGGGGCCCAGATACGCAGTATTTT. Its translation: CASREEGGPDTQYF. Variable domain in full (rest from reference TRBV28 and TRBJ2-3): DVKVTQSSRYLVKRTGEKVFLECVQDMDHENMFWYRQDPGLGLRLIYFSYDVKMKEKGDIPEGYSVSREKKERFSLILESASTNQTSMYLCASREEGGPDTQYFGPGTRLTVL.